This T cell receptor beta chain was recovered during a study of T cell responses to AZD1222 COVID-19 vaccine. Findings of the study overall: Only a handful of AZD1222 recipients were seropositive at baseline.

This CDR3 is built from 13 residues. V shed 0 bases and J shed 7 bases, with 7 bases lying between them. Germline CDR1 and CDR2: SGHDN and FVKESK. Concerning this clone itself: Its antigen is still unknown.

Measured with immunoSEQ multiplex PCR; TCRdb has only the in-frame clones, and not every one. The table records 80,000 or so clones, 85% to 95% of them present only once. The rearrangement uses TRBV14 and TRBJ1-5; D is unclear. Sequenced material: peripheral blood, taken on day 0 of AZD1222 vaccination. The TCR originated in an adult in good health. Here the CDR3 reads CASSQDRAQPQHF. As DNA, the CDR3 is TGTGCCAGCAGCCAAGACCGGGCACAGCCCCAGCATTTT.